This T cell receptor (beta chain) was profiled in a study of blood T cell repertoires in COVID-19. In the study overall: Sites across the United States, Italy and Spain contributed samples from acute and convalescent COVID-19. Nucleic acid was either cDNA or gDNA, and it came from T cells, B-cell-depleted T cells, or PBMCs.

In the original processing: From reference gene primer amplification, estimates of nucleated cell counts were derived. The method was immunoSEQ multiplex PCR; TCRdb's version includes in-frame clones alone and lacks a portion of them. From that table come the V and J calls and clone size; the DNA was used to work out D and trimming. Among about 78,000 clones listed, about nine tenths were seen once. V trimming: 2 bases; J trimming: 7 bases; junction bases outside the gene matches: 6. This CDR3 is 14 amino acids long. The germline gives CDR1 KGHSH, CDR2 LQKENI. This chain links TRBV18 with TRBJ2-7, with TRBD1 matching 9 bases. The sequenced sample consisted of peripheral blood. This receptor was identified in a man aged 45-65 years with active or convalescent COVID-19. The CDR3 loop is CASSPEQGAGEQYV. The DNA of the CDR3 is TGTGCCAGCTCACCAGAACAGGGGGCGGGTGAGCAGTACGTC.